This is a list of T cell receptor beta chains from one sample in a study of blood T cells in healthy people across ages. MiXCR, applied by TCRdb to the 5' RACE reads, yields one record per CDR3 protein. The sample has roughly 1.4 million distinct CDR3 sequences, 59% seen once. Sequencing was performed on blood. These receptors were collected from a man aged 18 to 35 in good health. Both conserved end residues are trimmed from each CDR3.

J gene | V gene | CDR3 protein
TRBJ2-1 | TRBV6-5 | ASSSQAGEPYNEQF
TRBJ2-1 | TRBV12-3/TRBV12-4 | ASKRGLAQSSYNEQF
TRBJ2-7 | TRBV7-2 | ASSLAGRGHEQY
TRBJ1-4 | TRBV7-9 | ASSSQPGQSGWSNEKLF
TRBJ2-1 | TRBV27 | ASTYSNEQF
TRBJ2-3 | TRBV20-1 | SARESVSTTDTQY
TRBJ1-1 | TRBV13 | ASRSDSMNTEAF
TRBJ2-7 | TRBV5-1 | ASSFVDTNYEQY
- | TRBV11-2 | ASSREGPYNEQY
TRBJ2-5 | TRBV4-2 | ASSLNRDSSSETQY
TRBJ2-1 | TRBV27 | ATALGRGSGEQF
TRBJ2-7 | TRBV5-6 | ASSFRRGGFYEQY
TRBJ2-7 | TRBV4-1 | ASSQDVAGQGYEQY
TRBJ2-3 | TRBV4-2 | ASSKNAASTDTQY
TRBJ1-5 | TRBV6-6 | ASSSLGAGGGNQPQH
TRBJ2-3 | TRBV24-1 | ATSDGLAGEGPTDTQY
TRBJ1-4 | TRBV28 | ASGDATNEKLF
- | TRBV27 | ASSLDRRAYEQY
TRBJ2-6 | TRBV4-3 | ASSQEGWGANVLT